This TCR beta chain was observed in a study of regulatory T cells in long-lasting Graves disease (dated by TCRdb to the early 2020s). Concerning the study at large: Patients with newly diagnosed Graves' disease had been on antithyroid drugs for under 3 months. This study used TCR sequencing and RNA sequencing of peripheral blood to compare persistent Graves' disease patients against newly diagnosed Graves' disease patients. The study was conducted in China and was registered as a clinical trial. TCR sequencing covered roughly 13 persistent and approximately 20 newly diagnosed Graves' disease patients, some 35 samples in total.

This specimen's time point label, interpreted: newly diagnosed GD, antithyroid drugs for less than 3 months. RNA was extracted from PBMCs in TRIzol for both TCR sequencing and RNA sequencing. Graves' disease was diagnosed according to American Thyroid Association guidelines. The patients came from an endocrinology department in Xi'an, China. From each patient, 8 to 10 milliliters of peripheral blood was collected into an EDTA anticoagulant tube. Ficoll Paque Plus density gradient separation was used to isolate PBMCs, and no further T cell sorting was performed. An Agilent 2100 Bioanalyzer and agarose gel were used to check RNA quality, while a NanoDrop 2000 measured RNA concentration. The sample holds many counts of this clonotype. Its antigen is still unknown. It has no much larger one-base neighbor in the sample; base qualities were not kept. The full study reports these points: Compared with newly diagnosed patients, patients with persistent Graves' disease had lower TCR Shannon entropy and fewer highly expanded clones, which suggests clonal expansion. The authors acknowledged the small sample size as a limitation that may reduce accuracy. Sequencing and analysis were restricted to the TCR beta chain. Patients with persistent disease shared more public clonotypes (over 2,500) than newly diagnosed patients did (about 1,000). The study examined only peripheral blood because the primary lesion, thyroid tissue, could not be accessed. Preferential use of TRBV28, TRBJ1-2 and TRBJ2-5 was observed in persistent disease, whereas TRBV20-1 and TRBJ2-1 were favored in newly diagnosed disease.

From the germline V gene, CDR1 is MDHEN and CDR2 is SYDVKM. The junction shows trimming of 6 bases on V and 2 bases on J, and the gene matches do not reach 16 bases of it. The CDR3, from cysteine to phenylalanine, totals 18 residues. The only DNA kept is the CDR3, 54 bases in frame from the first base. Library construction relied on multiplex PCR. Reads for this sample came from an Illumina HiSeq 4000. iRepertoire HTBI primers and Arm-PCR amplification of CDR3 regions were used to construct TCR beta libraries. Before sequencing, the PCR products underwent gel purification. The paper's processing steps were these. Gene usage analysis of CDR3 amino acid clonotypes relied on the 60 or so TRBV and 12 to 15 TRBJ segments identified across samples. COPE and FqMerger were used to merge filtered high-quality paired reads into contigs. Contigs were aligned with BLAST to IMGT TRBV, TRBD and TRBJ reference genes, and CDR3 was defined per IMGT. Highly expanded clones were defined as clonotypes with a frequency above 0.1%. Shannon entropy served as the measure of repertoire diversity, while the Gini coefficient captured V-J evenness. Public clonotypes were defined as clonotypes shared by more than one individual. The public reads were reanalyzed by TCRdb: fastp trimming at Q25, MiXCR alignment, in-frame beta chains only. A single entry per CDR3 protein holds the most common genes and DNA from its merged rows. The V and J calls were not made by the authors but by TCRdb's processing. The sample includes approximately 350,000 distinct CDR3 sequences, with approximately 16% observed a single time. Of the sample, around 27% falls within the top ten clones.

These same data were also listed under a study on T cells in Graves' hyperthyroidism and ophthalmopathy. That second report states: A patient counted as having stable Graves' hyperthyroidism if no progression to ophthalmopathy occurred over 18 months of follow-up. Hyperthyroidism patients were newly diagnosed, with disease duration under 2 months, and aged 18 to 65 years. Any patient with an uncontrolled infection, another autoimmune disease, pregnancy or lactation was excluded. Clinical symptoms, serum thyroxine and TRAb, thyroid ultrasound, and orbital computed tomography formed the basis for the diagnoses. The TCR CDR3 was subjected to a first round of RT-PCR using the HTBI primer set and the Qiagen OneStep RT-PCR kit. Most expanded thyroid clonotypes (frequency above 0.001) were also detected in blood, a finding suggesting that blood repertoires may reflect thyroid immune responses. A 13 V-J signature model separated ophthalmopathy from stable hyperthyroidism, with 87.88% sensitivity and about 81% specificity in cross-validation and 80%/75% in testing. In validation, the model predicted progression to ophthalmopathy a median of approximately 6.6 months before onset, with about 64% sensitivity and about 72% specificity. TCR V-J signatures able to tell the groups apart were searched for in a discovery cohort of 95 or so patients, of whom around 42 had Graves' ophthalmopathy and roughly 57 had stable Graves' hyperthyroidism. An independent validation cohort of around 19 hyperthyroidism patients and about 15 patients who later progressed to ophthalmopathy tested prospective prediction of ophthalmopathy. For training and testing, the roughly 93 patients in the discovery cohort were randomly divided in a 7:3 ratio. In addition, the study compared T-cell repertoires in thyroid tissue and in blood from over 5 Graves' hyperthyroidism patients. Once sampling was done, hyperthyroidism patients were given methimazole at a starting dose of 30 mg daily, whereas ophthalmopathy patients were given high-dose intravenous methylprednisolone. Libraries were constructed in a second round of multiplex PCR, after which size selection and purification were performed. Libraries were sequenced paired-end with 100 bp reads on an Illumina HiSeq2000. Raw data were processed with SOAPnuke, discarding reads with adapters, uncalled bases, mean Phred below 15, or no exact constant-primer or identifier match. High-quality paired reads were merged with COPE v1.2.5, and unique nucleotide sequences were defined as clonotypes. MiTCR v1.1 was used to align clonotypes to the IMGT TRBV, TRBD and TRBJ reference segments. The analysis included only V-J combinations with a frequency above 0.0001, which together covered about 99% of the repertoires. The TCS score was defined as the ratio of F50 (clonal expansion) to E x V (chaos), calculated using BLOSUM62-based TCRdist between CDR3 peptides within each V-J. Welch's t-statistics and random forest reduced around 550 V-J features to 13, which were used in a naive Bayes classifier (R e1071). No statistical method was used to set the sample size in advance, and investigators knew the group allocation. The paper describes TCR Vbeta CDR3 sequencing of 120 to 150 peripheral blood samples, made up of fewer than 50 ophthalmopathy patients, roughly 80 hyperthyroidism patients and approximately 17 progressor patients.

The starting material was peripheral blood mononuclear cells (PBMCs), obtained at new diagnosis, from a patient treated with antithyroid drugs. The rearranged chain carries TRBV28 and TRBJ2-7; the junction holds 10 bases that match TRBD1. The clonotype originates from a man aged 35-49 years with Graves disease. Donor details come from another sample of the same person, matched by shared clones. For the CDR3, the sequence is CASSLFLRQGAGTYEQYF. The nucleotide sequence reads as follows: TGTGCCAGCAGCCTTTTTTTGAGACAGGGGGCAGGAACCTACGAGCAGTACTTC.